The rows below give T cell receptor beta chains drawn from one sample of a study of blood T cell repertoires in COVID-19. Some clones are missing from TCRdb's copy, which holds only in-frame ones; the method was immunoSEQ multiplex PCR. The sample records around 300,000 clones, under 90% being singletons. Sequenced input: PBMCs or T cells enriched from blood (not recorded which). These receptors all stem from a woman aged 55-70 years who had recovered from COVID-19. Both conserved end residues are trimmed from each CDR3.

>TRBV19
ASTKNSGEFTGELF
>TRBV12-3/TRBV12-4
ASSFGLGGELF
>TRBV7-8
ASSRTGTEAF
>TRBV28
ASSLSVFEQF
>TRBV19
ASSAQGGGQPQH
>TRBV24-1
ATSDPAYEQY
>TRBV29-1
SVLGNSEKLF
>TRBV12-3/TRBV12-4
ASSRGQYEQY
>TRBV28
ASSRPGTGVQPQH
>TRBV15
ATSSPGTVMNTEAF
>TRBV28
ASSRTGYEQY
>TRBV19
ASTGFYNEQF
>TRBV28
ASSKTVGAISQPQH
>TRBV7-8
ASSLVRGSPLH
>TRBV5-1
ASSSGRAGQETQY
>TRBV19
ASSIAGEETGSPLH
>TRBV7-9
ASSLNGPGTNTGELF
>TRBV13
ASSSGLNSGNTIY
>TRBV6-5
ASSYQRNYGYT
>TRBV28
ASSGGQGRNSPLH
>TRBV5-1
ASSLAPGTFPSSYNEQF
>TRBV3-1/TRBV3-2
ASSLPGQGKRETQY
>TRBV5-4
ASSWGQGAREQY
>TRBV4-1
ASSHPRTGRLYEQY
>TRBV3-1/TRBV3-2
ASSQDLQQTQPQH
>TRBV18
ASSTSRDTEAF
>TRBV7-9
ASSLVGGASGT
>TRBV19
ATPRSREGLGTGELF
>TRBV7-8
ASSPRDSNSNQPQH
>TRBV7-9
ASSLAAGGQETQY
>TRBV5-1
ASSFGLQGVYGYT
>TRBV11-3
ASSLVGTVNTEAF
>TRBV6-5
ASSYSGTRDEKLF
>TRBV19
ARTKGLGATGELF
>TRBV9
ASSVGQRGADTIY
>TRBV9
ASSLGLSQETQY
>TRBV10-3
ATYTQGLLSEQY
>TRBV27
ASSPLAGGPLLKETQY
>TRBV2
ASYANEQY
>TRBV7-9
ASSFDSNTEAF
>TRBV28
ASSPPPVDTQY
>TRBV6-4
ASSDPSQGGIWEKLF
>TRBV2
ASIRPGQDSNYGYT
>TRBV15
ATSRQGTTYEQY
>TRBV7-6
ASSRTSGGSGELF
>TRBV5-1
ASSPDSLNQPQH
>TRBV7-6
ASCEGTGVSNEQF
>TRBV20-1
SASQGGDNEQF
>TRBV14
ASSPSDRLYPDTQY